This entry describes one T cell receptor (beta chain). Its specificity is not known. TCRdb's copy holds only in-frame clones and misses some; the assay was immunoSEQ multiplex PCR. This sample has about 64,000 clones, with around nine tenths found just once. This sample was taken from a study of T cell responses to AZD1222 COVID-19 vaccine. Findings and limits, study-wide: A mostly white British donor set with more females was recruited, and clonal diversity was possibly underestimated. Regions left unmutated in variants are reportedly the target of nearly half of spike-specific TCRs.

Looked up from germline, CDR1 is KGHSH and CDR2 is LQKENI. The CDR3 length is 14 residues. The V gene end was trimmed by 5 bases and the J gene end by 4 bases; junction bases not matched to a gene: 5. The material was peripheral blood, obtained 28 days after the second dose of the MenACWY control vaccine. The sequence was obtained from an adult who received the MenACWY meningococcal vaccine as a control. The J gene is TRBJ1-1, the V gene TRBV18; 9 nucleotides line up with TRBD1. CDR3 region: CASSATGGITEAFF. The CDR3 DNA reads as TGTGCCAGCTCAGCGACAGGGGGAATCACTGAAGCTTTCTTT.